The rows below give T cell receptor beta chains drawn from one sample of a study of control samples from healthy donors and cancer patients. The assay was immunoSEQ multiplex PCR, and TCRdb's table has in-frame clones only and misses some. The sample records fewer than 200,000 clones, just over 90% being singletons. What was sequenced was blood. Every receptor here comes from a woman in her fifties or sixties in good health. CDR3s include the opening cysteine and the closing phenylalanine or tryptophan. Each record gives: V gene, clone size, J gene, D gene, CDR3 DNA, CDR3 protein. D genes are given only for firm matches. Part of the rows lack a size; the others show once, few, many or a class for expanded clones.

TRBV6-5	-	TRBJ1-1	-	TGTGCCAGCAGTTTCACAACCATGAACACTGAAGCTTTCTTT	CASSFTTMNTEAFF
TRBV24-1	-	TRBJ2-2	-	TGTGCCACCAGGGGGCTTGTTGGGAGGCGCCCCACCACCGGGGAGCTGTTTTTT	CATRGLVGRRPTTGELFF
TRBV7-2	-	TRBJ2-7	TRBD2	TGTGCCAGCAGCTTAAGGGCGGGACTAGCGGGGAGGAAAGGCGAGCAGTACTTC	CASSLRAGLAGRKGEQYF
TRBV7-3	-	TRBJ2-3	-	TGTGCCAGCAGTTCCCCCCTGCGTAATACGCAGTATTTT	CASSSPLRNTQYF
TRBV2	-	TRBJ1-2	-	TGTGCCTTAGCGGGTAACTATGGCTACACCTTC	CALAGNYGYTF
TRBV6-5	-	TRBJ2-7	TRBD1	TGTGCCAGCAGGTTGGGACAGAACTACGAGCAGTACTTC	CASRLGQNYEQYF
TRBV6-2/TRBV6-3	-	TRBJ1-5	-	TGTGCCAGCAGTTACACCCTAGGAGCAACTCAGCCCCAGCATTTT	CASSYTLGATQPQHF
TRBV15	few	TRBJ1-2	-	TGTGCCACCAGCAGAGATACCGACAGGCCCTATGGCTACACCTTC	CATSRDTDRPYGYTF
TRBV9	-	TRBJ1-3	-	TGTGCCAGCAGCGTCAGGGTTCGGGACACCATATATTTT	CASSVRVRDTIYF
TRBV9	-	TRBJ1-3	-	TGTGCCAGCAGTGCCATCGGTGGCGACACCATATATTTT	CASSAIGGDTIYF
TRBV20-1	once	TRBJ2-5	-	TGCAGTGCTAGGCTCCAAGAGACCCAGTACTTC	CSARLQETQYF
TRBV29-1	-	TRBJ1-2	-	TGCAGCGTTTTTGACGGAACTAACTATGGCTACACCTTC	CSVFDGTNYGYTF
TRBV4-3	-	TRBJ2-7	-	TGCGCCAGCAGCCAAGAATCGGGACTTTTTAGCGAGCAGTACTTC	CASSQESGLFSEQYF
TRBV12-5	-	TRBJ1-5	-	TGTGCTAGTGGTCTCACCCGACAGGATATTAATCAGCCCCAGCATTTT	CASGLTRQDINQPQHF
TRBV18	-	TRBJ2-5	-	TGTGCCAGCTCACCGGGGGTTAAAGAGACCCAGTACTTC	CASSPGVKETQYF
TRBV5-1	-	TRBJ2-3	-	TGCGCCAGCAGCTTGGCCTACTATTCCAGGTCGGATACGCAGTATTTT	CASSLAYYSRSDTQYF
TRBV11-3	once	TRBJ2-7	TRBD2	TGTGCCAGCAGCTCCGGGAGCGGGGGCGAGCAGTACTTC	CASSSGSGGEQYF
TRBV6-1	-	TRBJ1-1	-	TGTGCCAGCAGTGGACGGACACTTAAGTCGAACACTGAAGCTTTCTTT	CASSGRTLKSNTEAFF
TRBV5-1	-	TRBJ2-7	TRBD2	TGCGCCAGCAGCATAACCGGGACTAGCGGAGAACGAGAGCAGTACTTC	CASSITGTSGEREQYF
TRBV6-1	-	TRBJ1-1	-	TGTGCCAGCAGTGAATATTGGGTGAACACTGAAGCTTTCTTT	CASSEYWVNTEAFF
TRBV11-2	-	TRBJ2-1	TRBD2	TGTGCCAGCAGCCGAAGGACTAGCGGCTACAATGAGCAGTTCTTC	CASSRRTSGYNEQFF
TRBV2	-	TRBJ1-1	-	TGTGCCAGCAGTGACCAGGGGCCTAGAGTGGGCACTGAAGCTTTCTTT	CASSDQGPRVGTEAFF
TRBV14	once	TRBJ2-3	TRBD2	TGTGCCAGTCGCCGGGGGCTAGCGGGGGCGACCACAGATACGCAGTATTTT	CASRRGLAGATTDTQYF
TRBV10-2	-	TRBJ2-7	-	TGCGCCAGCAGTGAGGTGCAGGGCTCGCGGGAGCAGTACTTC	CASSEVQGSREQYF
TRBV19	once	TRBJ1-2	-	TGTGCCAGTAGTAGACCCCGGACAGAAGAAAGTGGCTACACCTTC	CASSRPRTEESGYTF
TRBV6-2/TRBV6-3	-	TRBJ1-2	TRBD1	TGTGCCAGCAGTCCCGAAGGGGGCTTGTCTTCCAACTATGGCTACACCTTC	CASSPEGGLSSNYGYTF
TRBV9	-	TRBJ2-1	TRBD2	TGTGCCAGCAGCGCCCGGGACTATTACCCTAGTGAGCAGTTCTTC	CASSARDYYPSEQFF
TRBV9	-	TRBJ1-5	TRBD1	TGTGCCAGCAGCGCAGGGGGTCCCAATCAGCCCCAGCATTTT	CASSAGGPNQPQHF
TRBV19	-	TRBJ1-3	TRBD1	TGTGCCAGTAGTACCACGACAGGGGGCTTCTCTGGAAACACCATATATTTT	CASSTTTGGFSGNTIYF
TRBV6-5	once	TRBJ1-1	TRBD1	TGTGCCAGCAGCTTGGGACAGTCAATGAACACTGAAGCTTTCTTT	CASSLGQSMNTEAFF
TRBV7-8	-	TRBJ1-3	-	TGTGCCAGCTCCGACTTGCAGGGGCCAGGAAACACCATATATTTT	CASSDLQGPGNTIYF
TRBV29-1	-	TRBJ1-2	-	TGCAGCGTTTCACGCGTTAACTATGGCTACACCTTC	CSVSRVNYGYTF
TRBV4-3	-	TRBJ1-2	TRBD1	TGCGCCAGCAGCCCGCAGACAGGGGATTGGGGCTACACCTTC	CASSPQTGDWGYTF
TRBV12-5	-	TRBJ1-2	-	TGTGCTAGTGGTTTTATGTTGGGTGGCTACACCTTC	CASGFMLGGYTF
TRBV6-6	-	TRBJ1-1	-	TGTGCCAGCAGGGATTGGGACACTGAAGCTTTCTTT	CASRDWDTEAFF
TRBV12-5	-	TRBJ1-2	-	TGTGCTAGTGGTTTGGAAGGGGGAGACTGGGGCTACACCTTC	CASGLEGGDWGYTF
TRBV3-1/TRBV3-2	-	TRBJ2-5	-	TGTGCCAGCAGTAGGAGTGGGGGAAACCAAGAGACCCAGTACTTC	CASSRSGGNQETQYF
TRBV7-2	-	TRBJ1-3	-	TGTGCCAGCAGCCGGGCGGTCAACGGCGGGGGAAACACCATATATTTT	CASSRAVNGGGNTIYF
TRBV4-1	-	TRBJ2-7	-	TGCGCCAGCAGCCTTATCTGGGGGTCAACCTACGAGCAGTACTTC	CASSLIWGSTYEQYF
TRBV5-6	-	TRBJ2-1	TRBD1	TGTGCCAGCATCCGGGACAGGGACTACAATGAGCAGTTCTTC	CASIRDRDYNEQFF
TRBV30	-	TRBJ1-2	-	TGTGCCTGGTCGACAGATCTGAACTATGGCTACACCTTC	CAWSTDLNYGYTF
TRBV4-3	-	TRBJ2-7	TRBD1	TGCGCCAGCAGCCAAGGGGGACAGGGTAGATCCTACGAGCAGTACTTC	CASSQGGQGRSYEQYF
TRBV5-1	-	TRBJ2-3	TRBD2	TGCGCCAGCAGCCCCGGGACTAGCGGGGGGCTCCCAGATACGCAGTATTTT	CASSPGTSGGLPDTQYF
TRBV11-2	-	TRBJ1-2	-	TGTGCCAGCAGCTTAGACCCGGCGGCCCCCTATGGCTACACCTTC	CASSLDPAAPYGYTF
TRBV5-1	-	TRBJ2-2	-	TGCGCCAGCAGCTTGGGTTCCGCTCAGCTAGTAATCACCGGGGAGCTGTTTTTT	CASSLGSAQLVITGELFF
TRBV5-4	-	TRBJ2-5	-	TGTGCCAGCAGCTTCCAAGAGACCCAGTACTTC	CASSFQETQYF
TRBV7-2	-	TRBJ2-2	-	TGTGCCAGCAGCTTATCCGTTTCAGACACCGGGGAGCTGTTTTTT	CASSLSVSDTGELFF
TRBV3-1/TRBV3-2	-	TRBJ2-7	TRBD1	TGTGCCAGCAGGAGGGGGACAGGGGGCCCCTACGAGCAGTACTTC	CASRRGTGGPYEQYF
TRBV6-2/TRBV6-3	-	TRBJ2-7	-	TGTGCCAGCAGTTATTCGGGGCAGGGAACGTTTTACGAGCAGTACTTC	CASSYSGQGTFYEQYF
TRBV19	-	TRBJ1-2	-	TGTGCCAGTAGTAACCCGACAGTCTATGGCTACACCTTC	CASSNPTVYGYTF
TRBV7-2	-	TRBJ2-7	TRBD1	TGTGCCAGCAGCGGAGTGGGGGACAGGTATCGTTTC	CASSGVGDRYRF
TRBV6-5	-	TRBJ1-5	-	TGTGCCAGCGCCCTGGAGGGTTGGACCAATCAGCCCCAGCATTTT	CASALEGWTNQPQHF
TRBV7-2	-	TRBJ1-6	-	TGTGCCAGCAGCGTGGGACGTCTCTATAATTCACCCCTCCACTTT	CASSVGRLYNSPLHF
TRBV30	once	TRBJ1-2	-	TGTGCCTGGAACATACTATCAGGGGCCCCCGCCGATGGCTACACCTTC	CAWNILSGAPADGYTF
TRBV18	-	TRBJ2-2	TRBD2	TGTGCCAGCTCACCACCGGGGGGGACCGGGGAGCTGTTTTTT	CASSPPGGTGELFF
TRBV7-9	-	TRBJ2-1	-	TGTGCCAGCAGCTTAGGCGCAGGTGGGATTTACAATGAGCAGTTCTTC	CASSLGAGGIYNEQFF
TRBV9	once	TRBJ1-6	-	TGTGCCAGCAGCGTAGCGGCGGCGGGGGCCAATTCACCCCTCCACTTT	CASSVAAAGANSPLHF